Listed below are T cell receptor beta chains from one sample, sequenced in a study of blood T cell repertoires in COVID-19. Data came from immunoSEQ multiplex PCR; TCRdb stores just in-frame clones and leaves some out. The data hold fewer than 200,000 clones, with 81% observed a single time. Specimen: peripheral blood. These receptor sequences come from a woman over 75 with COVID-19, enrolled during active disease. Each CDR3 is given with its conserved first and last residue. Fields, in order: CDR3 length, D gene, clone size, J gene, V gene, CDR3 DNA, CDR3 protein. D genes are given only for firm matches. Not all rows give a size; the values are once, few, many and, for expanded clones, a class.

>15|TRBD2|NA|TRBJ2-7|TRBV2
TGTGCCAGCAGGGATCTAGCGGGAGAAAACTACGAGCAGTACTTC
CASRDLAGENYEQYF
>16|NA|NA|TRBJ1-3|TRBV4-1
TGCGCCAGCAGCCAGGGCCGGGATAGGTATGGAAACACCATATATTTT
CASSQGRDRYGNTIYF
>15|NA|NA|TRBJ2-6|TRBV19
TGTGCCAGTAGTCCCAGGGTCGCTGGGGCCAACGTCCTGACTTTC
CASSPRVAGANVLTF
>13|NA|NA|TRBJ2-5|TRBV5-1
TGCGCCAGCAGCTTGGCCGTCCAAGAGACCCAGTACTTC
CASSLAVQETQYF
>14|TRBD1|NA|TRBJ1-2|TRBV6-6
TGTGCCAGCAGTTACGGGACAGGGGGAAATGGCTACACCTTC
CASSYGTGGNGYTF
>14|TRBD2|NA|TRBJ2-5|TRBV27
TGTGCCAGCAGTTTTGGCGGGGGAGGAGAGACCCAGTACTTC
CASSFGGGGETQYF
>14|TRBD1|NA|TRBJ1-1|TRBV2
TGTGCCAGCAGCAAGGGACAGTTGAACACTGAAGCTTTCTTT
CASSKGQLNTEAFF
>14|NA|NA|TRBJ2-7|TRBV28
TGTGCCAGCAGTGAGGAGGGGAGCTCCTACGAGCAGTACTTC
CASSEEGSSYEQYF
>14|TRBD1|NA|TRBJ2-7|TRBV19
TGTGCCAGTAGTATAGAGGGGACAGACTACGAGCAGTACTTC
CASSIEGTDYEQYF
>14|TRBD2|NA|TRBJ2-3|TRBV9
TGTGCCAGCAGCATCTTAGCGGGAGCAGATACGCAGTATTTT
CASSILAGADTQYF
>20|TRBD2|NA|TRBJ2-3|TRBV4-1
TGCGCCAGCAGCCTCGGGACTAGCGGGGGGTTAGGCCCTAGCACAGATACGCAGTATTTT
CASSLGTSGGLGPSTDTQYF
>13|NA|NA|TRBJ2-7|TRBV29-1
TGCAGCGTTCGGCGCGAGGAGTCCTACGAGCAGTACTTC
CSVRREESYEQYF
>15|NA|NA|TRBJ2-1|TRBV28
TGTGCCAGCAGTTTTGGGGAGGCCCTCTACAATGAGCAGTTCTTC
CASSFGEALYNEQFF
>14|NA|NA|TRBJ1-1|TRBV5-1
TGCGCCAGCAGCTTGCCGTGGGGGGACACTGAAGCTTTCTTT
CASSLPWGDTEAFF
>14|TRBD2|NA|TRBJ2-5|TRBV9
TGTGCCAGCAGCGTAAGCGGGGGGGAAGAGACCCAGTACTTC
CASSVSGGEETQYF
>16|NA|NA|TRBJ2-1|TRBV15
TGTGCCACCAGCAGAGAGTTTTGGGGCGTATACAATGAGCAGTTCTTC
CATSREFWGVYNEQFF
>15|NA|few|TRBJ1-1|TRBV7-2
TGTGCCAGCAGCTTATTCGCAGGGGAGAACACTGAAGCTTTCTTT
CASSLFAGENTEAFF
>14|TRBD1|NA|TRBJ1-1|TRBV19
TGTGCCAGTAACGACAGGGGGCTGAACACTGAAGCTTTCTTT
CASNDRGLNTEAFF
>13|NA|once|TRBJ1-1|TRBV30
TGTGCCTGGAGTCCTGCAGGTGGCACTGAAGCTTTCTTT
CAWSPAGGTEAFF
>11|NA|few|TRBJ2-5|TRBV2
TGTGCCAGCACCGGTGTAGAGACCCAGTACTTC
CASTGVETQYF
>11|NA|NA|TRBJ1-1|TRBV6-5
TGTGCCAGCAGTTTGGGACAAAGCGCTTTCTTT
CASSLGQSAFF
>15|TRBD1|NA|TRBJ1-4|TRBV6-5
TGTGCCAGCAGTCCCCTCGGAGGGGGCGTTGAAAAACTGTTTTTT
CASSPLGGGVEKLFF
>15|TRBD2|NA|TRBJ2-2|TRBV7-9
TGTGCCAGCAGCGAGCTAGCGGGGAGCACCGGGGAGCTGTTTTTT
CASSELAGSTGELFF
>17|TRBD1|few|TRBJ1-1|TRBV7-3
TGTGCCAGCAGCTTATACGGCACAGGGGGCGCCGGCACTGAAGCTTTCTTT
CASSLYGTGGAGTEAFF
>15|TRBD1|NA|TRBJ2-2|TRBV2
TGTGCCAGCAGCCGGACAGGGGGCGGGACCGGGGAGCTGTTTTTT
CASSRTGGGTGELFF
>13|NA|few|TRBJ2-7|TRBV6-5
TGTGCCAGCAGTTTCGGGAGTACCTACGAGCAGTACTTC
CASSFGSTYEQYF
>17|TRBD2|NA|TRBJ2-7|TRBV7-9
TGTGCCAGCAGCCCCCTTCGAGGGACTAGCGGAACCTACGAGCAGTACTTC
CASSPLRGTSGTYEQYF
>14|NA|few|TRBJ2-7|TRBV6-5
TGTGCCAGCAGTTACTCGCCGAACAGCTACGAGCAGTACTTC
CASSYSPNSYEQYF
>15|NA|NA|TRBJ1-2|TRBV18
TGTGCCAGCTCACCACCGACAGGCCAATTTTATGGCTACACCTTC
CASSPPTGQFYGYTF
>16|TRBD1|NA|TRBJ1-1|TRBV6-6
TGTGCCAGCAGTCCCCCAGAGGGACAGGGAAGGACTGAAGCTTTCTTT
CASSPPEGQGRTEAFF
>13|NA|once|TRBJ2-7|TRBV10-3
TGTGCCATCAGTGATCCTCCCCCCTACGAGCAGTACTTC
CAISDPPPYEQYF
>12|TRBD1|NA|TRBJ1-4|TRBV24-1
TGTGCCACCAGTGATCCAGGGGGAAAACTGTTTTTT
CATSDPGGKLFF
>15|NA|NA|TRBJ1-5|TRBV19
TGTGCCAGTAGTGTATATGGACAGTTCAATCAGCCCCAGCATTTT
CASSVYGQFNQPQHF
>14|TRBD1|NA|TRBJ2-5|TRBV24-1
TGTGCCACCAGTGATTTTACAGGGGGAGAGACCCAGTACTTC
CATSDFTGGETQYF
>15|TRBD2|NA|TRBJ2-5|TRBV7-8
TGTGCCAGCAGCTTAGAAATTAGCGGGGGGGAGACCCAGTACTTC
CASSLEISGGETQYF
>14|TRBD1|NA|TRBJ2-5|TRBV5-1
TGCGCCAGCAGCGACGGACAGGGGCAAGAGACCCAGTACTTC
CASSDGQGQETQYF
>16|NA|NA|TRBJ2-2|TRBV3-1/TRBV3-2
TGTGCCAGCAGCCAAGTGGCGGGAAGGGGCACCGGGGAGCTGTTTTTT
CASSQVAGRGTGELFF
>12|NA|few|TRBJ1-6|TRBV3-1/TRBV3-2
TGTGCCAGCAGCCAAGGGAGCTCACCCCTCCACTTT
CASSQGSSPLHF
>13|NA|NA|TRBJ2-2|TRBV10-2
TGCGCCAGCAGGCAGGGACACGCCGGGGAGCTGTTTTTT
CASRQGHAGELFF
>16|TRBD2|NA|TRBJ2-7|TRBV4-1
TGCGCCAGCAGCCAAGAGGAACTAGCGGGATTAAACGAGCAGTACTTC
CASSQEELAGLNEQYF
>12|NA|NA|TRBJ2-5|TRBV25-1
TGTGCCAGCTCGGGTCGTGAAGAGACCCAGTACTTC
CASSGREETQYF
>13|NA|NA|TRBJ2-3|TRBV11-2
TGTGCCAGCAGCTTAGATCGGAGGGGTACGCAGTATTTT
CASSLDRRGTQYF
>14|NA|once|TRBJ1-1|TRBV11-3
TGTGCCAGCAGCGCGAGGAGGGGGAACACTGAAGCTTTCTTT
CASSARRGNTEAFF
>14|NA|NA|TRBJ2-7|TRBV11-1
TGTGCCAGCAGTACCCGGGACAAAAACTACGAGCAGTACTTC
CASSTRDKNYEQYF
>15|NA|NA|TRBJ2-1|TRBV2
TGTGCCAGCAGTCCGGGCAGGGGTTCCTACAATGAGCAGTTCTTC
CASSPGRGSYNEQFF
>15|NA|NA|TRBJ2-7|TRBV2
TGTGCCAGCAGTGAAGGGGGGCATGGATCCTACGAGCAGTACTTC
CASSEGGHGSYEQYF
>15|TRBD1|NA|TRBJ2-3|TRBV6-5
TGTGCCAGCAGTTACTCGTTAGGGGGCAAAGATACGCAGTATTTT
CASSYSLGGKDTQYF
>15|NA|NA|TRBJ2-1|TRBV15
TGTGCCACCAGCAGAGACTACGAGACCTACAATGAGCAGTTCTTC
CATSRDYETYNEQFF
>17|NA|NA|TRBJ2-1|TRBV5-8
TGTGCCAGCAGCGCGTGGGTTGGGGACTGGGCCTACAATGAGCAGTTCTTC
CASSAWVGDWAYNEQFF
>16|NA|NA|TRBJ2-7|TRBV11-2
TGTGCCAGCAGCTTAGTCGGGCGGGCCCTCTCCTACGAGCAGTACTTC
CASSLVGRALSYEQYF
>15|NA|NA|TRBJ2-1|TRBV24-1
TGTGCCACCAGTTCCGGGCAGGGCGCCTACAATGAGCAGTTCTTC
CATSSGQGAYNEQFF
>14|TRBD1|NA|TRBJ1-5|TRBV6-2/TRBV6-3
TGTGCCAGCAGCCGAGGGACAGGGAGACAGCCCCAGCATTTT
CASSRGTGRQPQHF